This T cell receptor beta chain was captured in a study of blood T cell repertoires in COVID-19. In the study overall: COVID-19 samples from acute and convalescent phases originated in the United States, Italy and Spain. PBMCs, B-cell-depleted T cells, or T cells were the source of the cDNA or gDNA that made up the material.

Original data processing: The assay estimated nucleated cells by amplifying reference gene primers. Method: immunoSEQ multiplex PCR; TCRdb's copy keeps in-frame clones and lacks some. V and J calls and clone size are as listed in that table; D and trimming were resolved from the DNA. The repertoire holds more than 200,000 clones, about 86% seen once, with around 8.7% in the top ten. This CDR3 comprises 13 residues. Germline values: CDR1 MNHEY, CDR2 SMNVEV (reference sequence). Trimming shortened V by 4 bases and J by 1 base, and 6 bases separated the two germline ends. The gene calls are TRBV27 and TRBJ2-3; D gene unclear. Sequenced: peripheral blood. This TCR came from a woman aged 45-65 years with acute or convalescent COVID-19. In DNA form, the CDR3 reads TGTGCCAGCAGTTACTCCGGCACAGATACGCAGTATTTT. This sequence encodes CASSYSGTDTQYF.